The present T cell receptor (beta chain) was sequenced within a study of radiation and T cells in renal cell carcinoma. Study overall: Nephrectomy followed 15 Gy stereotactic body radiation by 4 weeks.

Time point defined: blood 2 weeks post-SBRT. Documented treatment: 15 Gy SBRT to primary tumor, nephrectomy 4 weeks later. The ends lost 5 bases at V and 0 bases at J; junction bases unmatched: 2. CDR1 and CDR2 from the germline V gene are SGHDN and FVKESK. The length of the CDR3 is 15 residues. The data were produced by immunoSEQ multiplex PCR, yet TCRdb's version contains in-frame clones alone and is incomplete. The sample has some 76,000 clones; roughly 80% are singletons. Study results and limitations: From baseline, blood top tumor clonotypes peaked at 2 weeks post-radiation. No pretreatment tumor biopsies were available for baseline clonotypes.

This clone was observed a handful of times. The antigen remains unidentified. Sequencing used blood, obtained from a patient whose treatment included radiotherapy and nephrectomy. The chain is built from TRBV14 and TRBJ2-7; 12 nucleotides line up with TRBD2. The sequence came from a man between 60 and 75 years old with renal cell carcinoma. The CDR3: CASSGTSGLSYEQYF. For the CDR3, the DNA is TGTGCCAGCAGCGGGACTAGCGGGCTCTCCTACGAGCAGTACTTC. Filled out from reference TRBV14 and TRBJ2-7, the complete variable domain reads EAGVTQFPSHSVIEKGQTVTLRCDPISGHDNLYWYRRVMGKEIKFLLHFVKESKQDESGMPNNRFLAERTGGTYSTLKVQPAELEDSGVYFCASSGTSGLSYEQYFGPGTRLTVT.